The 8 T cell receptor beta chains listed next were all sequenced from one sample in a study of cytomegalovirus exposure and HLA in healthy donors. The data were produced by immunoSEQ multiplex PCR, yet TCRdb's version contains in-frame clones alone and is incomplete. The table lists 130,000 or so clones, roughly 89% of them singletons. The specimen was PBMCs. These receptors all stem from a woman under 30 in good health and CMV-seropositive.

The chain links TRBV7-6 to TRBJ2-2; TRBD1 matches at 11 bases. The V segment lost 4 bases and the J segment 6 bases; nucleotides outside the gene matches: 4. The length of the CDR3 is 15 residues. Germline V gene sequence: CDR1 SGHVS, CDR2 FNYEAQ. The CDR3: CASSSGQGEAGELFF. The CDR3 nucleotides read TGTGCCAGCAGCTCGGGACAGGGGGAAGCCGGGGAGCTGTTTTTT.

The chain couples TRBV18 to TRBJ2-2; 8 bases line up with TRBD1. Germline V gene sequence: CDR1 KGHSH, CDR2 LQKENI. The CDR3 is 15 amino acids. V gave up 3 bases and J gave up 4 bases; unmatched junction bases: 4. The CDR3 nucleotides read TGTGCCAGCTCACCCGGACAGGGAAGCACCGGGGAGCTGTTTTTT. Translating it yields CASSPGQGSTGELFF.

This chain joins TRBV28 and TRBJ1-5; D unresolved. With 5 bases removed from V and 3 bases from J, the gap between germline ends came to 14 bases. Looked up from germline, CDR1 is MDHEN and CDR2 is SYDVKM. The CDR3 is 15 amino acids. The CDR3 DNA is TGTGCCAGCAGTCCTCCGTCCGGGGACAATCAGCCCCAGCATTTT. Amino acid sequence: CASSPPSGDNQPQHF.

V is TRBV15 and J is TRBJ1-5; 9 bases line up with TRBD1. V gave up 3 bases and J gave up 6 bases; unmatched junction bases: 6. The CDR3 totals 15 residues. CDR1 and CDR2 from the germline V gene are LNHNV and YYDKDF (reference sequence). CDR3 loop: CATSSSRQGVQPQHF. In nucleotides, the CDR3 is TGTGCCACCAGCAGCTCTAGACAGGGGGTTCAGCCCCAGCATTTT.

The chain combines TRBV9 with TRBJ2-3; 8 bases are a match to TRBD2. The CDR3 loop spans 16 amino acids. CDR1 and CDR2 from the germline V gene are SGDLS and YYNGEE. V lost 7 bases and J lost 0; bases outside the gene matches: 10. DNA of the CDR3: TGTGCCAGCTCCACTGACGGCGGGGGGAGCACAGATACGCAGTATTTT. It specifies CASSTDGGGSTDTQYF.

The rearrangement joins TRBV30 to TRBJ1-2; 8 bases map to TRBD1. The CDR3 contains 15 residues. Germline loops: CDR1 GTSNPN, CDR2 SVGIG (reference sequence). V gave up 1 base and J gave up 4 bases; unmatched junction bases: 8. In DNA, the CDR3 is TGTGCCTGGAGTGCTTCCAGGGGGCGACTCTATGGCTACACCTTC. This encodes CAWSASRGRLYGYTF.

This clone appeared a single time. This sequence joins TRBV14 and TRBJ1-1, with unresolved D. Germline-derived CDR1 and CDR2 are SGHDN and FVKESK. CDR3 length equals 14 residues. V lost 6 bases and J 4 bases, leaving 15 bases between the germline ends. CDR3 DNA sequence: TGTGCCAGCAGGGGAACCGGGGTGGGCACTGAAGCTTTCTTT. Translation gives CASRGTGVGTEAFF. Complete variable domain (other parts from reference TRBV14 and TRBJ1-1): EAGVTQFPSHSVIEKGQTVTLRCDPISGHDNLYWYRRVMGKEIKFLLHFVKESKQDESGMPNNRFLAERTGGTYSTLKVQPAELEDSGVYFCASRGTGVGTEAFFGQGTRLTVV.

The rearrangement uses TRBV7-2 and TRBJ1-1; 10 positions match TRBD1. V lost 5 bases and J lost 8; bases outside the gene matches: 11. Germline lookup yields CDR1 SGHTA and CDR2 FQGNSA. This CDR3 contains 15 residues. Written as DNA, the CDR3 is TGTGCCAGCAGCCTTGGACAGGGGGGACTCTCGGAAGCTTTCTTT. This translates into CASSLGQGGLSEAFF.